Sequencing of this TCR beta chain was carried out in a study of CD8+ T cells in alopecia areata. Study conclusions and caveats: Sequence data from scalp samples additionally include resident alphabeta T cells of normal skin.

Comment on this clone: Its specificity is not known.

The authors extracted RNA and reverse transcribed it into cDNA as the sequencing template. TCRdb's copy holds only in-frame clones and misses some; the assay was immunoSEQ multiplex PCR. The sample yields 150,000 or so clones, approximately 60% seen once. The receptor was isolated from a human donor in good health. Sequences were obtained from CD4+ T cells sorted from blood.

In DNA form, the CDR3 reads TGTGCCATCAGTGGGGGACTAGCGGGGCTCGACAATGAGCAGTTCTTC. Translating it yields CAISGGLAGLDNEQFF. The chain links TRBV10-3 to TRBJ2-1; TRBD2 matches 13 bases. The trim removed 4 bases at V and 5 bases at J, leaving 5 bases unmatched. Per the germline V gene, CDR1 is ENHRY and CDR2 is SYGVKD. The CDR3 spans 16 residues.